This entry lists 8 T cell receptor beta chains sequenced from one sample in a study of blood T cells in healthy people across ages. Together with a sample-barcoded 5' primer, a J-beta primer mix was included in a second PCR lasting roughly 6 to 12 cycles. TCRdb re-analysed the 5' RACE reads in MiXCR, keeping a single row per CDR3 protein. The top ten clones hold approximately 14% of a sample with hundreds of thousands of distinct CDR3 sequences, about 30% of them seen once. Material for sequencing was blood. The receptor source for this set is a woman older than 75 in good health.

In regard to this clonotype: This may be a read error: a much more frequent sequence differs by one nucleotide. The chain has TRBV9 and TRBJ2-1; D may be TRBD1 (6 bases). V was pared by 3 bases and J by 13 bases, with 23 bases between. This CDR3 comprises 15 residues. Germline values: CDR1 SGDLS, CDR2 YYNGEE. The CDR3 loop reads CASSAAGAPQETQFF. DNA of the CDR3: TGTGCCAGCAGCGCCGCAGGGGCCCCTCAAGAGACCCAGTTCTTC.

Regarding this clonotype: A much larger clone differs by one base, so this may be a read error. The chain recombines TRBV5-1 with TRBJ1-1; D possibly corresponds to TRBD1 (5 bases). The CDR3 length is 16 residues. Germline values: CDR1 SGHRS, CDR2 YFSETQ. V lost 0 bases and J 0 bases, leaving 12 bases between the germline ends. Here the CDR3 reads CASSLEGVDMNTEAFF. For the CDR3, the DNA is TGCGCCAGCAGCTTGGAAGGGGTTGATATGAACACTGAAGCTTTCTTT.

This chain uses TRBV19 with TRBJ2-6; unclear D gene. V was shortened by 4 bases and J by 0 bases, with 7 bases between the two germline ends. This CDR3 is 15 amino acids long. Germline values: CDR1 LNHDA, CDR2 SQIVND (reference sequence). CDR3 DNA sequence: TGTGCCAGTAGTAAGGGTCTCTCTGGGGCCAACGTCCTGACTTTC. Translated: CASSKGLSGANVLTF.

The chain recombines TRBV27 with TRBJ2-5; 7 nucleotides match TRBD2. With the DNA end fitting TRBJ2-7 better, the J assignment may be wrong. The CDR3 length is 14 residues. Germline lookup yields CDR1 MNHEY and CDR2 SMNVEV (reference sequence). The CDR3 loop reads CASSLASGFDEQYF. The CDR3 DNA is TGTGCCAGCAGTTTGGCTAGCGGTTTTGACGAGCAGTACTTC.

V usage is TRBV4-1 and J usage is TRBJ2-1, with D unclear. The CDR3 length is 16 residues. Germline V lookup: CDR1 MGHRA, CDR2 YSYEKL. V was shortened by 2 bases and J by 3 bases, with 14 bases between the two germline ends. The CDR3 coding sequence is TGCGCCAGCAGCCAACCCGGGCTTACGAGCTACAATGAGCAGTTCTTC. This encodes CASSQPGLTSYNEQFF.

In this sample, this clonotype turned up many times. The rearrangement joins TRBV29-1 to TRBJ2-5; D is uncertain. Germline V gives CDR1 SQVTM, CDR2 ANQGSEA. The CDR3 spans 12 residues. With 2 bases removed from V and 5 bases from J, the gap between germline ends came to 9 bases. The CDR3 DNA sequence: TGCAGCGTTGAATTATCGTGGGAGACCCAGTACTTC. Translating it yields CSVELSWETQYF. The entire variable domain, with the rest obtained from reference TRBV29-1 and TRBJ2-5, is as follows: SAVISQKPSRDICQRGTSLTIQCQVDSQVTMMFWYRQQPGQSLTLIATANQGSEATYESGFVIDKFPISRPNLTFSTLTVSNMSPEDSSIYLCSVELSWETQYFGPGTRLLVL.

This clonotype was seen at least ten times. CDR3: CSVSQGSNTEAFF. The CDR3 nucleotides read TGCAGCGTTTCTCAGGGGTCGAACACTGAAGCTTTCTTT. The rearrangement links TRBV29-1 to TRBJ1-1, with D possibly matching TRBD1 (6 bases). Germline V gene lookup returns CDR1 SQVTM and CDR2 ANQGSEA. V dropped 5 bases and J dropped 1 base, with 11 bases sitting between them. The CDR3 has 13 amino acids.

The chain recombines TRBV25-1 with TRBJ2-7; D may be TRBD2 (6 bases). The V gene's germline CDR1 is MGHDK and CDR2 SYGVNS. Between the trimmed V and J ends, which lost 4 bases and 3 bases, there was a span of 7 bases. CDR3 size: 12 residues. The CDR3 protein is CASSGGVYEQYF. The CDR3 bases are TGTGCCAGCAGTGGCGGGGTCTACGAGCAGTACTTC.